This T cell receptor beta chain was found in a study of shared clonotypes between healthy human individuals. As originally analysed: ImmunoSEQ output lacked quality scores and full-length reads, limiting matched filtering. Repertoires were generated with immunoSEQ multiplex PCR, while TCRdb's copy carries only in-frame clones and drops some. The V and J calls and clone size come from that table; D and trimming were worked out from the DNA. The table lists over a million clones, roughly 74% of them singletons. The receptor was isolated from a man between 18 and 35 years old in good health. Some clones in this sample may be carry-over from other donors' samples. Material for sequencing was memory CD4+ T cells from PBMCs. The subset is: CD45RA-negative fraction.

In nucleotides, the CDR3 is TGTGCCAGCAGTTCCTTCGGGGGACAGGGGAACTATGGCTACACCTTC. Its translation: CASSSFGGQGNYGYTF. The chain employs TRBV6-5 and TRBJ1-2; 10 bases line up with TRBD1. The CDR3 spans 16 residues. Germline CDR1 reads MNHEY; CDR2 reads SVGAGI. The V and J ends lost 4 bases and 2 bases, in that order; junction bases with no gene match: 7.